A selection of T cell receptor beta chains follows, all from one sample in a study of blood T cell repertoires in COVID-19. Libraries were prepared by immunoSEQ multiplex PCR; TCRdb keeps only in-frame clonotypes and omits some of them. The sample lists approximately 300,000 clones, roughly 90% seen once, with less than 4% in the top ten. Sample: PBMCs or T cells enriched from blood (not recorded which). The receptor source for this set is a woman aged 25 to 39 who had been exposed to COVID-19. Both conserved end residues are part of each CDR3. D genes are given only for firm matches. Some rows have no size entry. The others give once, few or many, or a class for an expanded clone.

size	V	J	length	D	DNA	CDR3
.	TRBV2	TRBJ1-3	13	.	TGTGCCAGCAGTGATGAGGGTGGAAACACCATATATTTT	CASSDEGGNTIYF
few	TRBV25-1	TRBJ1-1	13	.	TGTGCCAGCAGTGCCTCGTGGGCCACTGAAGCTTTCTTT	CASSASWATEAFF
.	TRBV2	TRBJ2-7	17	TRBD2	TGTGCCAGCATTCCCCCCGCGGGGCGGGGGGCCCCGTCGAAGCAGTACTTC	CASIPPAGRGAPSKQYF
.	TRBV5-1	TRBJ1-1	14	TRBD1	TGCGCCAGCAGCTTGGTACAGGGGGGCACTGAAGCTTTCTTT	CASSLVQGGTEAFF
.	TRBV29-1	TRBJ1-2	14	.	TGCAGCGTTGAGGGCAGGCTTACTAACTATGGCTACACCTTC	CSVEGRLTNYGYTF
.	TRBV7-8	TRBJ1-1	15	TRBD1	TGTGCCAGCAGCTTCACCCTGGGACAGGGAGCACAAGCTTTCTTT	CASSFTLGQGAQAFF
few	TRBV30	TRBJ2-7	12	TRBD1	TGTGCCTGGGCCACACAGGGGTACGAGCAGTACTTC	CAWATQGYEQYF
.	TRBV4-2	TRBJ2-7	16	.	TGTGCCAGCAGCCAAGATATATTTCCCGGCTCCTACGAGCAGTACTTC	CASSQDIFPGSYEQYF
.	TRBV6-5	TRBJ1-2	13	.	TGTGCCAGTAGAGCCAGCCAGGACTATGGCTACACCTTC	CASRASQDYGYTF
.	TRBV6-5	TRBJ2-3	14	TRBD1	TGTGCCAGCAGCCGGGACAGGTTGGCAGATACGCAGTATTTT	CASSRDRLADTQYF
.	TRBV5-4	TRBJ1-6	16	.	TGTGCCAGCAGCTTTGGGGGGTCGGTCCCAGGGTCACCCCTCCACTTT	CASSFGGSVPGSPLHF
.	TRBV27	TRBJ2-2	14	.	TGTGCCAGCAGTTTATGGGGGAGGACCGGGGAGCTGTTTTTT	CASSLWGRTGELFF
.	TRBV10-1	TRBJ1-4	15	TRBD1	TGCGCCAGCGGTGGCAGGGGGACAGCTAATGAAAAACTGTTTTTT	CASGGRGTANEKLFF
.	TRBV5-4	TRBJ1-2	14	TRBD1	TGTGCCAGCAGCCCGGACAGGGGAAACTATGGCTACACCTTC	CASSPDRGNYGYTF
.	TRBV11-3	TRBJ2-3	15	TRBD2	TGTGCCAGCAGCTCCGGACTAGCGCGCACAGATACGCAGTATTTT	CASSSGLARTDTQYF
.	TRBV7-9	TRBJ2-2	15	TRBD1	TGTGCCAGCAGCCCGGGACAGAGTTCCAACGGGGAGCTGTTTTTT	CASSPGQSSNGELFF
.	TRBV4-1	TRBJ1-5	16	.	TGCGCCAGCAGCCAACAGGACCGACTAGGCAATCAGCCCCAGCATTTT	CASSQQDRLGNQPQHF
once	TRBV2	TRBJ2-7	17	TRBD1	TGTGCCAGCAGTGAAGCTTTGACAGGGGGCTTTCGGCGCGAGCAGTACTTC	CASSEALTGGFRREQYF
.	TRBV7-7	TRBJ2-5	13	.	TGTGCCAGCAGCATGGACAACCAAGAGACCCAGTACTTC	CASSMDNQETQYF
.	TRBV3-1/TRBV3-2	TRBJ2-3	15	TRBD2	TGTGCCAGCAGCCTTGCAGCGGGGGGGCCAGATACGCAGTATTTT	CASSLAAGGPDTQYF
.	TRBV27	TRBJ2-7	12	.	TGTGCCAGCAGTAGGTGGGGGGTGGAGCAGTACTTC	CASSRWGVEQYF
.	TRBV28	TRBJ1-1	16	.	TGTGCCAGCAGTCCACCGCTAAACCGCATGAACACTGAAGCTTTCTTT	CASSPPLNRMNTEAFF
.	TRBV19	TRBJ2-7	13	TRBD1	TGTGCCAGTAGTCCGGACAGGGTCTACGAGCAGTACTTC	CASSPDRVYEQYF
.	TRBV5-4	TRBJ2-1	16	TRBD1	TGTGCCAGCAGCTTGGCCAGCACAGGGGGATACAATGAGCAGTTCTTC	CASSLASTGGYNEQFF
.	TRBV27	TRBJ2-1	15	TRBD1	TGTGCCAGCAGTTTACGGACAGGCCGAAACAATGAGCAGTTCTTC	CASSLRTGRNNEQFF
.	TRBV7-9	TRBJ1-5	14	.	TGTGCCAGCAGCGTAGGGGCCGCTCATCAGCCCCAGCATTTT	CASSVGAAHQPQHF
.	TRBV9	TRBJ1-1	14	.	TGTGCCAGCAGCGAAGGGGGTTTGAACACTGAAGCTTTCTTT	CASSEGGLNTEAFF
.	TRBV24-1	TRBJ2-1	16	.	TGTGCCACCAGTGACCCTAACAGGGACCCCTACAATGAGCAGTTCTTC	CATSDPNRDPYNEQFF
.	TRBV29-1	TRBJ1-2	16	.	TGCAGCGTTCAGTTAAGAGGGTCCCAAACCATATATGGCTACACCTTC	CSVQLRGSQTIYGYTF
.	TRBV5-1	TRBJ1-1	15	TRBD1	TGCGCCAGCAGCTCTAGGACAGGGGCTTCGTTTGAAGCTTTCTTT	CASSSRTGASFEAFF
.	TRBV2	TRBJ1-1	14	.	TGTGCCAGCAGTGAAGCACTGACCCGGCCGGGAGCTTTCTTT	CASSEALTRPGAFF
.	TRBV4-3	TRBJ2-3	16	.	TGCGCCAGCAGCCAAGATGGGATACCCCGGGGAGATACGCAGTATTTT	CASSQDGIPRGDTQYF
.	TRBV5-5	TRBJ1-1	13	TRBD1	TGTGCCAGCCGTGGACAGGGAAGAACTGAAGCTTTCTTT	CASRGQGRTEAFF
.	TRBV6-5	TRBJ2-3	14	.	TGTGCCAGCAGTTACTCCACAGGGACAGATACGCAGTATTTT	CASSYSTGTDTQYF
.	TRBV29-1	TRBJ1-1	13	TRBD1	TGCAGCGTTACGACAGGGGCTAACACTGAAGCTTTCTTT	CSVTTGANTEAFF
.	TRBV7-6	TRBJ2-7	16	.	TGTGCCAGCAGCCCCCTGACAGGAAAGTTCTCCTACGAGCAGTACTTC	CASSPLTGKFSYEQYF
.	TRBV30	TRBJ1-1	14	.	TGTGCCTGGACCGCCCGGACAGCGAACACTGAAGCTTTCTTT	CAWTARTANTEAFF
.	TRBV11-2	TRBJ1-1	15	TRBD1	TGTGCCAGCAGCTTCCTATCCCGACAGGGGGACGAAGCTTTCTTT	CASSFLSRQGDEAFF
.	TRBV7-2	TRBJ1-1	14	.	TGTGCCAGCAGCTGGGGCCCCGAGAACACTGAAGCTTTCTTT	CASSWGPENTEAFF
.	TRBV2	TRBJ1-2	15	TRBD1	TGTGCCAGCAGAACCGGGACAGGGGGGAACTATGGCTACACCTTC	CASRTGTGGNYGYTF
.	TRBV29-1	TRBJ1-3	17	TRBD1	TGCAGCGTCTCGACAGGGGGTAAGACCCTCGCTGGAAACACCATATATTTT	CSVSTGGKTLAGNTIYF
.	TRBV29-1	TRBJ1-1	16	TRBD1	TGCAGCGTTGAAGTATCACTGTGGGACAGGGGGACTGAAGCTTTCTTT	CSVEVSLWDRGTEAFF
.	TRBV27	TRBJ1-2	14	TRBD1	TGTGCCAGCAGTTTAGGACAGGGGGCGTATGGCTACACCTTC	CASSLGQGAYGYTF
.	TRBV12-3/TRBV12-4	TRBJ1-5	13	TRBD1	TGTGCCAGCAGCCCTGACAGGGGAAAGCCCCAGCATTTT	CASSPDRGKPQHF
.	TRBV19	TRBJ2-7	15	TRBD1	TGTGCCAGTAGTATTCTCGGGACAGACATGACCGAGCAGTACTTC	CASSILGTDMTEQYF
.	TRBV21-1	TRBJ1-6	16	.	TGTGCCAGCAGCACATGTCCTCGGACAGGCCATTCACCCCTCCACTTT	CASSTCPRTGHSPLHF
.	TRBV5-1	TRBJ1-1	15	TRBD1	TGCGCCAGCAGCTTAAATAGTAGGACAGGGGGTAAAGCTTTCTTT	CASSLNSRTGGKAFF
.	TRBV6-5	TRBJ2-7	14	.	TGTGCCAGCATCCCAAAGGGGGCTAGCGACGAGCAGTACTTC	CASIPKGASDEQYF
.	TRBV11-1	TRBJ1-3	14	.	TGTGCCAGCAGCCGACAGAGCTCTGGAAACACCATATATTTT	CASSRQSSGNTIYF
.	TRBV19	TRBJ1-2	16	TRBD1	TGTGCCAGTAGTAACCCCGGGACAGGGGCGAAGAGAGGCTACACCTTC	CASSNPGTGAKRGYTF
.	TRBV5-1	TRBJ1-2	13	.	TGCGCCAGCAGCTTGGCGGGGACACATGGCTACACCTTC	CASSLAGTHGYTF
.	TRBV6-2/TRBV6-3	TRBJ1-5	17	TRBD1	TGTGCCAGCAGCTTTAGGGACAGAGGGACTAGCAATCAGCCCCAGCATTTT	CASSFRDRGTSNQPQHF
few	TRBV2	TRBJ2-5	14	.	TGTGCCAGCAGACTTTCTAGGGAGTGGGAGACCCAGTACTTC	CASRLSREWETQYF
.	TRBV5-1	TRBJ2-2	15	TRBD1	TGCGCCAGCAGCAGGGGACAGGGATACACCGGGGAGCTGTTTTTT	CASSRGQGYTGELFF
.	TRBV13	TRBJ1-2	14	.	TGTGCCAGCAGCTTAGGGCGGACGAGGGCTGGCTACACCTTC	CASSLGRTRAGYTF
.	TRBV3-1/TRBV3-2	TRBJ2-7	13	.	TGTGCCAGCAGCCAAGTCGGGGGTAGCGAGCAGTACTTC	CASSQVGGSEQYF
.	TRBV7-8	TRBJ2-3	20	.	TGTGCCAGCAGCTTCTATAAGTACTCAGGGGCTCCGCCTAGCACAGATACGCAGTATTTT	CASSFYKYSGAPPSTDTQYF
.	TRBV4-2	TRBJ1-4	15	.	TGTGCCAGCAGCCAAGACTTTAGAGGGATTGAAAAACTGTTTTTT	CASSQDFRGIEKLFF
many	TRBV7-6	TRBJ2-7	13	.	TGTGCCAGCAGCGCGGGACCGAACTACGAGCAGTACTTC	CASSAGPNYEQYF
.	TRBV24-1	TRBJ2-3	15	.	TGTGCCACCAGTGATTCGGGGGGCCACACAGATACGCAGTATTTT	CATSDSGGHTDTQYF